This T cell receptor beta chain is drawn from a study of somatic mutations in cytotoxic T cells in rheumatoid arthritis. Findings and limits, study-wide: The study found no significant difference in CD8+ T-cell clonality between rheumatoid arthritis patients and age-matched healthy controls.

A word on this clone: What it binds is not known.

TCRdb's table, derived via immunoSEQ multiplex PCR, lists solely in-frame clones and lacks some. The sample lists 2,500 to 3,000 clones; 82% were seen once. The CDR3 totals 18 residues. V trimming: 5 bases; J trimming: 1 base; junction bases outside the gene matches: 12. Germline loops: CDR1 SGHVS, CDR2 FQNEAQ. Positive magnetic bead selection was used to isolate CD4+ and CD8+ cells; purity was checked by flow cytometry. The specimen was CD8+ T cells sorted from blood. This clonotype originated in a man aged 55 to 70 with rheumatoid arthritis. The rearrangement links TRBV7-8 to TRBJ2-3; 10 bases are a match to TRBD2. The CDR3 region is CASSTHSGGFQRTDTQYF. The DNA of the CDR3 is TGTGCCAGCAGCACCCATAGCGGGGGGTTCCAACGCACAGATACGCAGTATTTT. Filled out from reference TRBV7-8 and TRBJ2-3, the complete variable domain reads GAGVSQSPRYKVAKRGQDVALRCDPISGHVSLFWYQQALGQGPEFLTYFQNEAQLDKSGLPSDRFFAERPEGSVSTLKIQRTQQEDSAVYLCASSTHSGGFQRTDTQYFGPGTRLTVL.